This is a list of T cell receptor beta chains from one sample in a study of T cell responses to AZD1222 COVID-19 vaccine. Profiling relied on immunoSEQ multiplex PCR, and the TCRdb table lists in-frame clones only, not all of them. Here the sample table reports under 150,000 clones. The sequencing sample was made of peripheral blood. All receptors come from an adult in good health. The CDR3 runs from the conserved cysteine through the conserved F or W. The D gene is left open where the match is weak.

j_call | v_call | d_call | cdr3_aa | cdr3_nt
TRBJ1-6 | TRBV7-9 | - | CASSLVSGFNSPLHF | TGTGCCAGCAGCTTAGTATCGGGGTTTAATTCACCCCTCCACTTT
TRBJ1-6 | TRBV28 | - | CASSIYAIGAGLGSPLHF | TGTGCCAGCAGTATCTACGCTATCGGGGCAGGGTTGGGTTCACCCCTCCACTTT
TRBJ2-7 | TRBV7-9 | - | CASSLGSVNIYEQYF | TGTGCCAGCAGCTTAGGGTCGGTAAACATCTACGAGCAGTACTTC
TRBJ2-5 | TRBV2 | TRBD1 | CASRDREYQETQYF | TGTGCCAGCAGGGACAGGGAGTACCAAGAGACCCAGTACTTC
TRBJ1-4 | TRBV27 | TRBD1 | CASRRQGSEKLFF | TGTGCCAGCAGGCGACAGGGGAGTGAAAAACTGTTTTTT
TRBJ1-4 | TRBV6-6 | - | CATFGGSEKLFF | TGTGCCACTTTCGGGGGGTCGGAAAAACTGTTTTTT
TRBJ1-1 | TRBV6-5 | - | CASTERQTEAFF | TGTGCCAGCACAGAGAGACAGACTGAAGCTTTCTTT
TRBJ1-2 | TRBV4-1 | - | CASSQVHRVSMGYGYTF | TGCGCCAGCAGCCAAGTACACAGGGTGTCCATGGGATATGGCTACACCTTC
TRBJ2-7 | TRBV11-1 | - | CASSLNPLPSDEQYF | TGTGCCAGCAGCTTAAACCCCCTTCCTTCCGACGAGCAGTACTTC
TRBJ1-1 | TRBV18 | - | CASSPSGGNTEAFF | TGTGCCAGCTCACCATCGGGGGGAAACACTGAAGCTTTCTTT
TRBJ1-2 | TRBV6-1 | - | CASSAPQIRLGYTF | TGTGCCAGCAGTGCCCCCCAGATTCGGCTAGGCTACACCTTC
TRBJ1-2 | TRBV28 | TRBD1 | CASSLAGTGGNYGYTF | TGTGCCAGCAGTTTAGCCGGGACAGGGGGTAACTATGGCTACACCTTC
TRBJ1-2 | TRBV28 | - | CASETPSRANYGYTF | TGTGCCAGCGAAACACCGTCCAGGGCAAACTATGGCTACACCTTC
TRBJ2-4 | TRBV7-9 | - | CASSLVVARDLAKNIQYF | TGTGCCAGCAGCTTAGTTGTAGCACGAGATCTAGCCAAAAACATTCAGTACTTC